Listed below are T cell receptor beta chains from one sample, sequenced in a study of T cells in AML relapse after transplant. TCRdb processed the PCR reads anew with MiXCR; each CDR3 protein has one entry. The sample records a few hundred distinct CDR3 sequences, roughly a sixth being singletons. The sample consisted of bone marrow. These receptors originate from a human donor in good health. The conserved cysteine and the conserved F or W are not part of the CDR3 here.

V: TRBV20-1; J: TRBJ2-1; CDR3: SAQSWGDNEQF
V: TRBV11-2; J: TRBJ2-4; CDR3: ASSLVRSRGNIQY
V: TRBV7-2; J: TRBJ1-1; CDR3: ASSLAAGTEAF
V: TRBV2; J: TRBJ1-1; CDR3: ASSVRPYQNTEAF
V: TRBV7-2; J: TRBJ2-7; CDR3: ASSSSGLAGYEQY
V: TRBV7-2; J: TRBJ1-1; CDR3: ASNPTRAEEAF
V: TRBV3-1; J: TRBJ1-1; CDR3: ASSRREAGAF
V: TRBV7-8; J: TRBJ2-1; CDR3: ASSLAPDEQF
V: TRBV3-1; J: TRBJ2-1; CDR3: VSSDPNNEQF
V: TRBV6-5; J: TRBJ1-1; CDR3: ASTERGRGEAF
V: TRBV5-1; J: TRBJ1-5; CDR3: ASSLKGDRPKH
V: TRBV18; J: TRBJ1-2; CDR3: ASSPRGGSHYGYT
V: TRBV5-6; J: TRBJ2-7; CDR3: ASSTRWWGVKGYEQY
V: TRBV18; J: TRBJ1-1; CDR3: ASSPNNHVNTEAF
V: TRBV6-6; J: TRBJ2-1; CDR3: ASSYSAGQGAVEQF
V: TRBV20-1; J: TRBJ1-6; CDR3: SATGTGHSPLH
V: TRBV5-5; J: TRBJ1-1; CDR3: ASSMGGQGEAF
V: TRBV25-1; J: TRBJ1-4; CDR3: ASSEYGGQVLPVHYEKLF
V: TRBV7-6; J: TRBJ1-5; CDR3: ASSPIGGQQPQH
V: TRBV6-6; J: TRBJ2-3; CDR3: ASTHWRDRSTDTQY
V: TRBV7-9; J: TRBJ2-7; CDR3: ASTILPSRDGEQY
V: TRBV6-5; J: TRBJ1-6; CDR3: ATTGRGGSYNSPLH
V: TRBV6-5; J: TRBJ1-5; CDR3: ASSRLGRGDNQPQH
V: TRBV5-1; J: TRBJ2-4; CDR3: ASSLDQTDIQY
V: TRBV12-3/TRBV12-4; J: TRBJ1-2; CDR3: ASSREQGARGYT
V: TRBV12-3/TRBV12-4; J: TRBJ1-1; CDR3: ASSLVWDTEAF
V: TRBV5-1; J: TRBJ1-2; CDR3: ASSGNGLHYGYT
V: TRBV19; J: TRBJ1-1; CDR3: ASKPDRANTEAF
V: TRBV24-1; J: TRBJ2-1; CDR3: ATSAVGQGYEQF
V: TRBV19; J: TRBJ1-1; CDR3: ASKERTNTEAF
V: TRBV16; J: TRBJ2-7; CDR3: ASSQGAYEQY
V: TRBV5-1; J: TRBJ2-5; CDR3: ASSWGETLY
V: TRBV9; J: TRBJ2-2; CDR3: ASSGSLSGVNTGELF
V: TRBV5-1; J: TRBJ2-5; CDR3: ASSSTSGGEETQY
V: TRBV15; J: TRBJ2-1; CDR3: ATGNYSAYEQF